The 18 T cell receptor beta chains reported below all come from one sample, sequenced in a study of T cell changes during pregnancy in multiple sclerosis (dated by TCRdb to the late 2010s). The method behind the library was the immunoSEQ multiplex PCR assay. TCRdb obtained this table from immuneACCESS and retained in-frame rearrangements with V and J assigned. These tables miss some clones; where compared with another copy, unresolved V genes account for less than half of the shortfall, and the remainder is unexplained. The sample table holds roughly 69,000 clones, of which roughly 91% were seen once. Approximately 1.4% of the sample belongs to the ten largest clones. Sequences were derived from peripheral blood, sampled in the third trimester of pregnancy. All receptors derive from a female donor with multiple sclerosis, enrolled in a pregnancy study.

The chain is built from TRBV27 and TRBJ2-3, with D maybe TRBD1 (6 bases). Germline-derived CDR1 and CDR2 are MNHEY and SMNVEV (reference sequence). Trimming took 2 bases from V and 3 from J, leaving 18 bases between them. This CDR3 spans 17 amino acids. The CDR3 DNA is TGTGCCAGCAGTTTAGGCCACAGGGTAGGGTTTACAGATACGCAGTATTTT. Translating gives CASSLGHRVGFTDTQYF.

This clone was recorded a few times. V is TRBV18 and J is TRBJ1-1, with TRBD1 matching 8 bases. CDR1 and CDR2 (germline): KGHSH, LQKENI. V dropped 3 bases and J dropped 4; count of bases not matched to a gene: 16. The CDR3 runs 18 residues. CDR3 sequence: CASSPIAIRTGLSTEAFF. CDR3 bases: TGTGCCAGCTCACCTATAGCAATACGGACAGGGTTGAGCACTGAAGCTTTCTTT.

The V gene is TRBV6-5, the J gene TRBJ2-7, with D perhaps TRBD2 (6 bases). Deletions cut 2 bases from V and 6 bases from J, with 17 bases between. CDR3 length equals 15 residues. Per germline, CDR1 MNHEY and CDR2 SVGAGI. CDR3 coding DNA: TGTGCCAGCAGTTACAGGGGACTTTTTATCTTCGAGCAGTACTTC. This codes for CASSYRGLFIFEQYF.

V and J are TRBV7-9 and TRBJ1-1; D is unresolved. V lost 5 bases, J lost 4 bases, and 11 bases lay in between. This CDR3 comprises 13 residues. The germline V gene has CDR1 SEHNR and CDR2 FQNEAQ (reference sequence). The CDR3 sequence: CASSPPGGTEAFF. CDR3 nucleotide sequence: TGTGCCAGCAGCCCCCCAGGAGGCACTGAAGCTTTCTTT.

The chain employs TRBV6-5 and TRBJ2-1, with D tentatively TRBD2 (5 bases). The V gene's germline CDR1 is MNHEY and CDR2 SVGAGI. Trimming cost V 7 bases and J 5 bases, with 15 bases left between them. The CDR3 spans 14 residues. CDR3 residues: CASTEGSPNNEQFF. The CDR3 region has the DNA TGTGCCAGCACTGAGGGAAGCCCTAACAATGAGCAGTTCTTC.

This clone was counted between two and nine times. The J gene is TRBJ1-2, the V gene TRBV2, with a weak D call TRBD1 (6 bases). V shed 3 bases and J shed 8 bases, with 10 bases lying between them. The CDR3 is made up of 12 amino acids. CDR1 and CDR2 (germline): SNHLY, FYNNEI. The CDR3 coding sequence is TGTGCCAGCAGTGACAGGGGAGGGGGCTACACCTTC. Its protein product is CASSDRGGGYTF.

The DNA for the CDR3 is TGTGCCAGCAGTTATTATAGTCGGGACAATGAGCAGTTCTTC. It specifies CASSYYSRDNEQFF. The J gene is TRBJ2-1, the V gene TRBV6-6, with unresolved D. This CDR3 is built from 14 residues. Per germline, CDR1 MNHNY and CDR2 SVGAGI (reference sequence). The ends were cut back, 3 bases at V and 5 bases at J, with 11 bases in the middle.

This sequence joins TRBV2 and TRBJ1-4, with a possible D match to TRBD1 (6 bases). Germline assignment: CDR1 SNHLY and CDR2 FYNNEI. There are 14 residues in the CDR3. V was trimmed by 5 bases and J by 7 bases, leaving 14 bases between them. CDR3 coding DNA: TGTGCCAGCAGTACACAGGGATTAGGTGAAAAACTGTTTTTT. It is translated as CASSTQGLGEKLFF.

The J gene is TRBJ2-2, the V gene TRBV10-1; TRBD2 matches 8 bases. CDR3 length: 16 residues. Trimming removed 6 bases from V and 3 bases from J; junction bases left unmatched: 9. The V gene's germline CDR1 is WNHNN and CDR2 SYGVQD (reference sequence). CDR3 in amino acids: CASSGIGGADTGELFF. Written as DNA, the CDR3 is TGCGCCAGCAGCGGGATCGGGGGGGCGGACACCGGGGAGCTGTTTTTT.

CDR3 loop: CSYRVNNEQFF. The DNA for the CDR3 is TGCAGCTACAGGGTGAACAATGAGCAGTTCTTC. The V and J genes are TRBV29-1 and TRBJ2-1; tentative D call: TRBD1 (6 bases). This CDR3 has 11 amino acids. Trimming took off 8 bases at V and 5 bases at J, with 10 bases between the two ends. Germline CDR1 and CDR2: SQVTM and ANQGSEA.

This sequence joins TRBV6-5 and TRBJ2-7, with a tentative D call TRBD2 (6 bases). The V end lost 6 bases, the J end lost 2 bases, and 20 bases lay between the germline ends. This CDR3 has 16 residues. The germline CDR1 and CDR2 sequences are MNHEY and SVGAGI. The CDR3 region has the DNA TGTGCCAGCAGCTACCCTAGGGACTCCTCCGCCTACGAGCAGTACTTC. As protein: CASSYPRDSSAYEQYF.

The J gene is TRBJ1-1, the V gene TRBV18, with unresolved D. V was clipped by 0 bases and J by 2 bases, with 10 bases between them. Looked up from germline, CDR1 is KGHSH and CDR2 is LQKENI. CDR3 size: 15 residues. CDR3 nucleotides: TGTGCCAGCTCACCACCGGGAGGAGGAAACACTGAAGCTTTCTTT. Its translation: CASSPPGGGNTEAFF.

This clone was observed a handful of times. The rearrangement uses TRBV11-2 and TRBJ2-7, with a weak D call TRBD2 (6 bases). Between the trimmed V and J ends, which lost 5 bases and 0 bases, there was a span of 17 bases. The CDR3 loop spans 16 amino acids. CDR1 and CDR2 from the germline V gene are SGHAT and FQNNGV. CDR3 in amino acids: CASSPLDRRGSYEQYF. As DNA, the CDR3 is TGTGCCAGCAGCCCCCTAGACCGGCGGGGCTCCTACGAGCAGTACTTC.

This clone appeared a single time. The chain links TRBV6-1 to TRBJ1-6; unclear D gene. Trimming left V 2 bases short and J 4 bases short, with 9 bases between. This CDR3 has 15 residues. Germline V gene sequence: CDR1 MNHNS, CDR2 SASEGT. In DNA, the CDR3 is TGTGCCAGCAGTGAACTACAGACATATAATTCACCCCTCCACTTT. The encoded protein is CASSELQTYNSPLHF.

The gene calls are TRBV28 and TRBJ1-5; D unresolved. CDR1 is MDHEN, CDR2 SYDVKM, per germline. V gave up 3 bases and J gave up 1 base, with 10 bases separating them. The CDR3 consists of 15 residues. The CDR3 loop reads CASSFWQESNQPQHF. DNA of the CDR3: TGTGCCAGCAGTTTTTGGCAGGAAAGCAATCAGCCCCAGCATTTT.

This sequence joins TRBV7-9 and TRBJ2-1; D possibly corresponds to TRBD2 (5 bases). V was pared by 5 bases and J by 0 bases, with 11 bases between. This CDR3 is 15 amino acids long. In germline, CDR1 is SEHNR, CDR2 FQNEAQ (reference sequence). CDR3 bases: TGTGCCAGCAGCCCCGTAGGGAGCTCCTACAATGAGCAGTTCTTC. Translation gives CASSPVGSSYNEQFF.

In its sample, this clone was seen a few times. The V call is TRBV28, the J call TRBJ2-5; 11 bases agree with TRBD2. This CDR3 spans 15 amino acids. The junction had 2 bases not matched to a gene; V was cut back by 4 bases and J by 1 base. The V gene's germline CDR1 is MDHEN and CDR2 SYDVKM. The CDR3 coding sequence is TGTGCCAGCAGTTCCCTAGCGGGGGGCCAAGAGACCCAGTACTTC. Amino acid sequence: CASSSLAGGQETQYF.

The rearrangement uses TRBV7-9 and TRBJ2-1; the D gene is possibly TRBD2 (7 bases). Germline CDR1 reads SEHNR; CDR2 reads FQNEAQ (reference sequence). This CDR3 is built from 14 residues. The V end lost 5 bases, the J end lost 7 bases, and 15 bases lay between the germline ends. For the CDR3, the DNA is TGTGCCAGCAGCACAAAGGGGGGGTATAATGAGCAGTTCTTC. Protein product: CASSTKGGYNEQFF. Supplemented by reference TRBV7-9 and TRBJ2-1, the full variable domain reads DTGVSQNPRHKITKRGQNVTFRCDPISEHNRLYWYRQTLGQGPEFLTYFQNEAQLEKSRLLSDRFSAERPKGSFSTLEIQRTEQGDSAMYLCASSTKGGYNEQFFGPGTRLTVL.